This T cell receptor (beta chain) was sequenced during a study of cytomegalovirus exposure and HLA in healthy donors. Overall study results and limits: The study designated over 150 TCR beta chains cytomegalovirus-associated. The classifier reportedly diagnosed cytomegalovirus status with high sensitivity and specificity. Researchers reported that a few CMV-associated chains were confirmed in vitro as CMV antigen-specific.

To note about this clone: Antigen: not known. The junction departs from the called germline gene at one end, perhaps through a read error.

The germline V gene encodes CDR1 SQVTM and CDR2 ANQGSEA. This CDR3 region has 15 residues. The protocol was immunoSEQ multiplex PCR, while the TCRdb copy is restricted to in-frame clones and leaves out a portion. The table lists about 160,000 clones, approximately 90% of them singletons. The sample consisted of PBMCs. This TCR was sampled from a man aged 18 to 30 in good health and CMV-seronegative. The chain is built from TRBV29-1 and TRBJ2-1; tentatively, D is TRBD2 (6 bases). Here the CDR3 DNA reads TGCAGCGCTGGAGGGACGGCGAGCTCCTACAATGAGCAGCTCTTC. This sequence encodes CSAGGTASSYNEQLF.